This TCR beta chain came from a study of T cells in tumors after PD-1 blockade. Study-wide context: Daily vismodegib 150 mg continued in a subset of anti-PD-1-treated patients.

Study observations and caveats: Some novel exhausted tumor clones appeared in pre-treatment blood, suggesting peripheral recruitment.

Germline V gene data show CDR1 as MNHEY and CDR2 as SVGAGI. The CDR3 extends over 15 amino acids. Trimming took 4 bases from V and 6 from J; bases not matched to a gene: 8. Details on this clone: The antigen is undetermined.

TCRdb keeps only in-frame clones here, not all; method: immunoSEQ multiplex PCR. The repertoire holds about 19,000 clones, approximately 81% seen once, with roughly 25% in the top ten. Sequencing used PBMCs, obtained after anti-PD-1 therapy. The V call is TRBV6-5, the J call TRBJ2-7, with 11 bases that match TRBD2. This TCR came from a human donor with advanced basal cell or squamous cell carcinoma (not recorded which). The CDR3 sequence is CASSFRLAGPLEQYF. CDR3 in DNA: TGTGCCAGCAGTTTTCGACTAGCGGGACCGCTCGAGCAGTACTTC.